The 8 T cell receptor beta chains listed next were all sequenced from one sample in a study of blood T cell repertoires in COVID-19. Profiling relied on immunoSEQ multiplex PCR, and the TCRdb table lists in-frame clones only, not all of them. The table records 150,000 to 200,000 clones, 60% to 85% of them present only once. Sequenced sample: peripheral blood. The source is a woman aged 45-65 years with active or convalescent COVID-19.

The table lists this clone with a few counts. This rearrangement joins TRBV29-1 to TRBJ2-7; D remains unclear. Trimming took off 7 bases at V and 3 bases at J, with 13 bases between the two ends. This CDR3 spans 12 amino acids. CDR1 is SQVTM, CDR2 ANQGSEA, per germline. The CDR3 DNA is TGCAGCGCCGAGTCACCAAGCTACGAGCAGTACTTC. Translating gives CSAESPSYEQYF.

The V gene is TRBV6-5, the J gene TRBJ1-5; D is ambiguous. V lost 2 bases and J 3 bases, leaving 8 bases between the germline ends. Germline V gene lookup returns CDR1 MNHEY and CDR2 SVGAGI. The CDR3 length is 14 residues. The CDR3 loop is CASSYPGLNQPQHF. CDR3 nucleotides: TGTGCCAGCAGTTACCCAGGCCTCAATCAGCCCCAGCATTTT.

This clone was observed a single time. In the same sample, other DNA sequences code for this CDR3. CDR3 in amino acids: CASSQDRGQPQHF. CDR3 DNA: TGTGCCAGCAGCCAAGATCGAGGTCAGCCCCAGCATTTT. The chain carries TRBV4-2 and TRBJ1-5; D is undetermined. Between the trimmed V and J ends, which lost 0 bases and 6 bases, there was a span of 6 bases. Germline CDR1 reads LGHNA; CDR2 reads YNFKEQ. The CDR3 length is 13 residues.

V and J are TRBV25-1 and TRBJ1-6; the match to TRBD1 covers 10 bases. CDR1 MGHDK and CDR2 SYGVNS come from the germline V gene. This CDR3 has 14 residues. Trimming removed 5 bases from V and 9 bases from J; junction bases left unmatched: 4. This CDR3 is CASSTGTGVSPLHF. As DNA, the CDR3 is TGTGCCAGCAGTACCGGGACAGGGGTTTCACCCCTCCACTTT.

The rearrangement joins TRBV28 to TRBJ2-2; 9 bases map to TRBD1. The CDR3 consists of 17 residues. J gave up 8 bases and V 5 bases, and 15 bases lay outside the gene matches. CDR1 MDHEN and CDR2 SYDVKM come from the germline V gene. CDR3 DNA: TGTGCCAGCAGTACTCCACCGGGGACAGGGTCGCTAGGGGAGCTGTTTTTT. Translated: CASSTPPGTGSLGELFF. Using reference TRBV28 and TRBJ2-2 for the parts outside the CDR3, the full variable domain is DVKVTQSSRYLVKRTGEKVFLECVQDMDHENMFWYRQDPGLGLRLIYFSYDVKMKEKGDIPEGYSVSREKKERFSLILESASTNQTSMYLCASSTPPGTGSLGELFFGEGSRLTVL.

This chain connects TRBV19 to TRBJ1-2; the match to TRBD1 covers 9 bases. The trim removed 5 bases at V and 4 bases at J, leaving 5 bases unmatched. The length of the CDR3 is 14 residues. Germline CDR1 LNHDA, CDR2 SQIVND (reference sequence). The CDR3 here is CASSPLDRGYGYTF. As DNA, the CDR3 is TGTGCCAGTAGTCCTCTGGACAGGGGCTATGGCTACACCTTC. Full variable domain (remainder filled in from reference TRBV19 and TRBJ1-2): DGGITQSPKYLFRKEGQNVTLSCEQNLNHDAMYWYRQDPGQGLRLIYYSQIVNDFQKGDIAEGYSVSREKKESFPLTVTSAQKNPTAFYLCASSPLDRGYGYTFGSGTRLTVV.

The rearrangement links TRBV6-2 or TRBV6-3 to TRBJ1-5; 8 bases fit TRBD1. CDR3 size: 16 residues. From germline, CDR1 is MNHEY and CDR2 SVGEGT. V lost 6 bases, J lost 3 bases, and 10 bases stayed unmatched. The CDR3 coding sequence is TGTGCCAGCAGCCAATCGACAGGGGCTCCCAATCAGCCCCAGCATTTT. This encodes CASSQSTGAPNQPQHF.

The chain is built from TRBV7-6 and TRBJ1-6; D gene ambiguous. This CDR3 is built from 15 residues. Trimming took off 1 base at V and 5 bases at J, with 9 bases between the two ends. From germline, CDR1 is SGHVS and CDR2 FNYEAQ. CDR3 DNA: TGTGCCAGCAGCTTAGAGTCAGGCAATAATTCACCCCTCCACTTT. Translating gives CASSLESGNNSPLHF.